The 18 T cell receptor beta chains in this list originate from one sample, sequenced in a study of shared clonotypes between healthy human individuals (dated by TCRdb to the early 2020s). For the CD8 naive samples, CD45RO-negative cells were positively selected for CCR7, yielding a CD45RA+CCR7+ population from which TemRA cells were excluded. Library prep was done by the immunoSEQ multiplex PCR assay. TCRdb's version of the immuneACCESS table is confined to in-frame rearrangements and falls short of the full clone set. An unresolved V gene accounts for under half of the shortfall where checked; the remainder is of unknown origin. The sample yields some 2.1 million clones; 90% to 95% were counted once. The ten largest clonotypes hold approximately 1.7% of the sample. Sequenced material: naive CD8+ T cells from PBMCs. Read against the paper, the sample's cell subset or site label means: CD45RA+CCR7+. Receptors were obtained from a man between 18 and 29 years old in good health. Some clones in this sample may be carry-over from other donors' samples.

About this clone: Other DNA variants within this sample encode the same CDR3. The chain joins TRBV7-6 to TRBJ2-2; D is unclear. CDR1 SGHVS and CDR2 FNYEAQ come from the germline V gene. V was trimmed by 3 bases and J by 5 bases, leaving 4 bases between them. The CDR3 sequence is 12 residues long. Written as DNA, the CDR3 is TGTGCCAGCAGCTTGGCGACCGGGGAGCTGTTTTTT. As protein: CASSLATGELFF.

This chain links TRBV4-1 with TRBJ1-5, with unresolved D. The ends were cut back, 1 base at V and 3 bases at J, with 4 bases in the middle. The CDR3 has 13 amino acids. The germline CDR1 and CDR2 sequences are MGHRA and YSYEKL. The CDR3 region has the DNA TGCGCCAGCAGCCAAGTCTACAATCAGCCCCAGCATTTT. Its protein is CASSQVYNQPQHF.

This chain uses TRBV28 with TRBJ1-2; D gene ambiguous. This CDR3 region has 15 residues. CDR1 and CDR2 from the germline V gene are MDHEN and SYDVKM. The V end was cut by 6 bases, the J end by 2 bases, with 16 bases between. CDR3 in amino acids: CASRQNRGRNYGYTF. The CDR3 DNA reads TGTGCCAGCAGACAGAATCGGGGAAGGAACTATGGCTACACCTTC.

This clone was recorded only once. This chain joins TRBV7-2 and TRBJ2-2; D gene uncertain. Looked up from germline, CDR1 is SGHTA and CDR2 is FQGNSA. The CDR3 is 13 residues long. Trimming stripped 2 bases from V and 6 bases from J, with 7 bases between. CDR3 nucleotides: TGTGCCAGCAGCTTATTAGGGTCCGGGGAGCTGTTTTTT. Its translation: CASSLLGSGELFF.

The chain carries TRBV7-9 and TRBJ2-7; D may be TRBD2 (6 bases). Germline V gene lookup returns CDR1 SEHNR and CDR2 FQNEAQ (reference sequence). The ends were cut back, 1 base at V and 0 bases at J, with 13 bases in the middle. The CDR3 runs 16 residues. Here the CDR3 reads CASSLVGGAHSYEQYF. In DNA form, the CDR3 reads TGTGCCAGCAGCTTAGTCGGAGGGGCCCACTCCTACGAGCAGTACTTC.

J is TRBJ2-6 and V is TRBV28; D is possibly TRBD1 or TRBD2 (5 bases each). With 5 bases removed from V and 4 bases from J, the gap between germline ends came to 27 bases. Germline V gene data show CDR1 as MDHEN and CDR2 as SYDVKM. This CDR3 has 20 residues. CDR3 in amino acids: CASSPDTTADWVPGANVLTF. The CDR3 DNA sequence: TGTGCCAGCAGTCCGGACACGACAGCGGACTGGGTTCCCGGGGCCAACGTCCTGACTTTC.

The V gene is TRBV5-8, the J gene TRBJ1-1; TRBD1 is a possible D gene (6 bases). V lost 1 base and J 2 bases, leaving 12 bases between the germline ends. Germline values: CDR1 SGHTS, CDR2 YDEGEE. This CDR3 is 15 amino acids long. CDR3: CASSLTGNVNTEAFF. CDR3 sequence (DNA): TGTGCCAGCAGCTTGACAGGGAACGTTAACACTGAAGCTTTCTTT. Combining the CDR3 with reference TRBV5-8 and TRBJ1-1 gives the whole variable domain EAGVTQSPTHLIKTRGQQATLRCSPISGHTSVYWYQQALGLGLQFLLWYDEGEERNRGNFPPRFSGRQFPNYSSELNVNALELEDSALYLCASSLTGNVNTEAFFGQGTRLTVV.

This sequence joins TRBV27 and TRBJ2-7, with a possible D match to TRBD1 (5 bases). The CDR3 runs to 12 residues. Germline V gives CDR1 MNHEY, CDR2 SMNVEV (reference sequence). Trimming removed 5 bases from V and 3 bases from J, with 8 bases in between. The CDR3 here is CASSDDSYEQYF. DNA of the CDR3: TGTGCCAGCAGTGACGACAGCTACGAGCAGTACTTC.

This clone was seen a single time. Other DNA sequences in the same sample also yield this CDR3. V gene TRBV10-3 combines with J gene TRBJ2-7; D not certain. V lost 6 bases, J lost 4 bases, and 10 bases lay in between. The CDR3 is 12 residues long. The germline V gene has CDR1 ENHRY and CDR2 SYGVKD. CDR3 bases: TGTGCCATCAGCCCAGGCAGTTACGAGCAGTACTTC. Its translation is CAISPGSYEQYF.

V and J are TRBV18 and TRBJ2-7; D is unclear. The germline V and J ends were trimmed by 2 bases and 3 bases, with 5 bases remaining between them. CDR1 and CDR2 from the germline V gene are KGHSH and LQKENI. The CDR3 length is 12 residues. DNA of the CDR3: TGTGCCAGCTCACCAAACCACTACGAGCAGTACTTC. The encoded protein is CASSPNHYEQYF.

This sequence joins TRBV11-3 and TRBJ2-2, with 11 bases fitting TRBD2. Germline loops: CDR1 SGHNT, CDR2 YENEEA. This CDR3 comprises 16 residues. J lost 5 bases, V lost 6 bases, and 8 bases had no gene match. For the CDR3, the DNA is TGTGCCAGCAGAGATAGCGGGAGGGCCTCTACCGGGGAGCTGTTTTTT. Translating it yields CASRDSGRASTGELFF.

V gene TRBV11-2 combines with J gene TRBJ2-2; D is unclear. The CDR3 consists of 19 residues. Germline CDR1 is SGHAT and CDR2 is FQNNGV. Between the trimmed V and J ends, which lost 4 bases and 2 bases, there was a span of 23 bases. The CDR3 nucleotides read TGTGCCAGCAGCTCCCTTACGTCCCCCATTACCCTCAACACCGGGGAGCTGTTTTTT. Translated, it gives CASSSLTSPITLNTGELFF.

The J gene is TRBJ1-1, the V gene TRBV4-1, with TRBD1 matching over 7 bases. Germline V gives CDR1 MGHRA, CDR2 YSYEKL. The length of the CDR3 is 13 residues. J lost 6 bases, V lost 7 bases, and 8 bases had no gene match. CDR3: CASMLAGGAEAFF. CDR3 coding DNA: TGCGCCAGCATGCTTGCAGGGGGGGCTGAAGCTTTCTTT.

The J gene is TRBJ1-5, the V gene TRBV19; D may be TRBD1 (5 bases). The CDR3 is 13 residues long. The V gene lost 5 bases and the J gene lost 7 bases, with 12 bases spanning the gap. Germline V gives CDR1 LNHDA, CDR2 SQIVND (reference sequence). CDR3 sequence: CASSFQGGQPQHF. As DNA, the CDR3 is TGTGCCAGTAGTTTCCAGGGAGGGCAGCCCCAGCATTTT.

This clone was counted a few times. The V gene is TRBV27, the J gene TRBJ1-1; no definite D call. Germline V gene lookup returns CDR1 MNHEY and CDR2 SMNVEV (reference sequence). The CDR3 has 15 amino acids. With 4 bases removed from V and 1 base from J, the gap between germline ends came to 13 bases. The CDR3 sequence: CASSWGTVTNTEAFF. In nucleotides, the CDR3 is TGTGCCAGCAGTTGGGGAACAGTAACGAACACTGAAGCTTTCTTT.

The chain combines TRBV28 with TRBJ1-1, with D possibly matching TRBD1 (5 bases). V lost 3 bases and J lost 0, with 20 bases in between. Germline CDR1 and CDR2: MDHEN and SYDVKM. CDR3 length equals 18 residues. The CDR3 DNA reads as TGTGCCAGCAGTTTGTTCCGGGACTTGATAACCATGAACACTGAAGCTTTCTTT. The encoded protein is CASSLFRDLITMNTEAFF.

This chain uses TRBV25-1 with TRBJ2-1; D may be TRBD1 (6 bases). The CDR3 contains 15 residues. V was cut by 3 bases and J by 7 bases, with 16 bases left in between. Germline V lookup: CDR1 MGHDK, CDR2 SYGVNS. Here the CDR3 DNA reads TGTGCCAGCAGTGATCCCAGACAGGCTCGGAATGAGCAGTTCTTC. Protein product: CASSDPRQARNEQFF.

The chain couples TRBV28 to TRBJ2-7; 8 bases match TRBD1. The V gene end was trimmed by 2 bases and the J gene end by 4 bases; junction bases not matched to a gene: 7. The CDR3 covers 15 residues. Per the germline V gene, CDR1 is MDHEN and CDR2 is SYDVKM. CDR3 amino acids: CASSLDRGGVYEQYF. DNA for the CDR3: TGTGCCAGCAGTTTAGACAGGGGCGGCGTATACGAGCAGTACTTC.